This T cell receptor (beta chain) is from a study of blood T cell repertoires in COVID-19. Study details: The United States, Italy and Spain were the sources of the acute and convalescent COVID-19 samples. From T cells, B-cell-depleted T cells, or PBMCs came the material, which was cDNA or gDNA.

Study processing details: Using reference gene primer amplification, nucleated cell counts were estimated. TCRdb's table, derived via immunoSEQ multiplex PCR, lists solely in-frame clones and lacks some. The DNA gave D and trimming, while V, J and clone size come from that table. The sample has tens of thousands of clones, approximately 89% seen once. This CDR3 region has 13 residues. Germline-derived CDR1 and CDR2 are SGHRS and YFSETQ. Deletions cut 1 base from V and 9 bases from J, with 10 bases between. The sequence was collected from a man aged 50 or older with acute or convalescent COVID-19. Material: peripheral blood. The rearrangement uses TRBV5-1 and TRBJ2-2, with D tentatively TRBD1 (6 bases). The CDR3 region has the DNA TGCGCCAGCAGCTTGTCAGGGGACAGGGAGCTGTTTTTT. As protein: CASSLSGDRELFF.